One and the same sample provided the 22 T cell receptor beta chains below, sequenced in a study of T cells in Graves' hyperthyroidism and ophthalmopathy. RNA transcripts provided the source from which TCR beta CDR3 regions were amplified. TCR CDR3 underwent first-round RT-PCR with the HTBI primer set. In TCRdb, the multiplex PCR reads were re-called with MiXCR into one record per CDR3 protein. The sample shows about 720,000 distinct CDR3 sequences, about 17% of them seen only once. The sample was blood. The receptors come from a woman between 45 and 60 years old with Graves' hyperthyroidism that later progressed to Graves' ophthalmopathy.

This chain uses TRBV15 with TRBJ1-3, with D hard to call. The V end was cut by 2 bases, the J end by 0 bases, with 14 bases between. CDR1 LNHNV and CDR2 YYDKDF come from the germline V gene (reference sequence). CDR3 size: 17 residues. As DNA, the CDR3 is TGTGCCACCAGCAGACCAACTCTTTGGGTCTCTGGAAACACCATATATTTT. Its translation is CATSRPTLWVSGNTIYF.

The sample holds many counts of this clonotype. The rearrangement uses TRBV6-1 and TRBJ1-2, with a tentative D call TRBD1 (5 bases). Per the germline V gene, CDR1 is MNHNS and CDR2 is SASEGT. Trimming cost V 4 bases and J 8 bases, with 17 bases left between them. This CDR3 has 14 amino acids. The CDR3 DNA reads as TGTGCCAGCAGTGGGCCCGGGACGGGTTGGGGCTACACCTTC. Its translation is CASSGPGTGWGYTF.

The chain combines TRBV6-5 with TRBJ1-2; weak D call: TRBD1 (6 bases). Germline V CDR1 and CDR2: MNHEY, SVGAGI. CDR3 length equals 13 residues. Between the trimmed V and J ends, which lost 5 bases and 7 bases, there was a span of 14 bases. Here the CDR3 DNA reads TGTGCCAGCAGTAACACCAGGGGTGGTGGCTACACCTTC. Translation gives CASSNTRGGGYTF.

This clonotype was observed a few times. V gene TRBV6-1 combines with J gene TRBJ2-3; 9 positions agree with TRBD2. CDR1 MNHNS and CDR2 SASEGT come from the germline V gene. The CDR3 has 14 amino acids. The junction had 10 bases not matched to a gene; V was cut back by 7 bases and J by 8 bases. CDR3 DNA: TGTGCCAGCACCCCAGCTAGCGGGGTGCGTACGCAGTATTTT. Translated: CASTPASGVRTQYF.

This chain's CDR3 is CASSGEQGARGGYTF. Written as DNA, the CDR3 is TGTGCCAGTAGTGGCGAACAGGGGGCGCGCGGTGGCTACACCTTC. This chain joins TRBV19 and TRBJ1-2; 9 nucleotides agree with TRBD1. CDR3 length equals 15 residues. V shed 5 bases, J shed 7 bases, and the junction held 11 bases outside the gene matches. Germline V gives CDR1 LNHDA, CDR2 SQIVND (reference sequence).

V gene TRBV12-3 or TRBV12-4 combines with J gene TRBJ2-1; 8 bases align to TRBD2. The CDR3 extends over 16 amino acids. Trimming at V came to 7 bases and at J to 7 bases, leaving 15 bases not matched to a gene. CDR3 sequence: CASNKARGGLDNEQFF. In DNA form, the CDR3 reads TGTGCCAGCAACAAAGCTCGGGGGGGCCTTGATAATGAGCAGTTCTTC.

The chain links TRBV6-2 or TRBV6-3 to TRBJ2-7; 8 positions match TRBD1. CDR3 length: 13 amino acids. The germline CDR1 and CDR2 sequences are MNHEY and SVGEGT. The ends lost 8 bases at V and 0 bases at J; junction bases unmatched: 3. This CDR3 is CASRTGFSYEQYF. CDR3 bases: TGTGCCAGCCGGACAGGGTTCTCCTACGAGCAGTACTTC.

The sample holds many counts of this clonotype. CDR3 residues: CASSSRLNPQTEAFF. The CDR3 DNA is TGTGCCAGCAGCTCGCGACTAAACCCCCAGACTGAAGCTTTCTTT. The chain combines TRBV7-9 with TRBJ1-1; D is uncertain. V was shortened by 4 bases and J by 5 bases, with 17 bases between the two germline ends. Germline V gene data show CDR1 as SEHNR and CDR2 as FQNEAQ (reference sequence). The CDR3 covers 15 residues.

This clonotype was observed a handful of times. This chain links TRBV6-1 with TRBJ1-3; 7 bases are a match to TRBD1. The CDR3 sequence is 14 residues long. Germline values: CDR1 MNHNS, CDR2 SASEGT. J lost 2 bases, V lost 7 bases, and 5 bases had no gene match. This chain's CDR3 is CASKRDRTGNTIYF. The CDR3 nucleotides read TGTGCCAGCAAGAGGGACAGAACTGGAAACACCATATATTTT.

CDR3 residues: CSVPRDAKDGYTF. The CDR3 DNA sequence: TGCAGCGTTCCCCGGGACGCAAAGGATGGCTACACCTTC. V is TRBV29-1 and J is TRBJ1-2; TRBD1 might be the D (5 bases). The CDR3 is made up of 13 amino acids. Germline V gene sequence: CDR1 SQVTM, CDR2 ANQGSEA. Trimming pared 5 bases from V and 6 bases from J, leaving 16 bases between.

The J gene is TRBJ2-7, the V gene TRBV20-1; a weak D match, TRBD1 (6 bases). The CDR3 loop spans 14 amino acids. The germline V and J ends were trimmed by 3 bases and 6 bases, with 18 bases remaining between them. Looked up from germline, CDR1 is DFQATT and CDR2 is SNEGSKA (reference sequence). CDR3 coding DNA: TGCAGTGCTAGTGCCCCCGGAGAGGGGGTCGAGCAGTACTTC. Translating it yields CSASAPGEGVEQYF.

This clonotype has only a few counts. The J gene is TRBJ2-1, the V gene TRBV12-3 or TRBV12-4; 8 nucleotides match TRBD2. After removal of 1 base from V and 0 bases from J, the junction contained 11 bases not matched to a gene. CDR3 length: 19 amino acids. The CDR3 DNA is TGTGCCAGCAGTTTAGATTTGGCTAGCGGGCTTAGCTCCTACAATGAGCAGTTCTTC. It is translated as CASSLDLASGLSSYNEQFF.

The chain combines TRBV30 with TRBJ2-7, with D maybe TRBD1 (5 bases). This CDR3 is 12 amino acids long. Germline V gives CDR1 GTSNPN, CDR2 SVGIG (reference sequence). Trimming removed 3 bases at V and 7 bases at J, with 13 bases between. DNA of the CDR3: TGTGCCTGGAGCATTTGGGGCGAAGAGCAGTACTTC. The encoded protein is CAWSIWGEEQYF.

In its sample, this clonotype was seen many times. The chain joins TRBV3-1 to TRBJ1-2, with D maybe TRBD1 (6 bases). There are 14 residues in the CDR3. Germline CDR1 and CDR2: LGHDT and YNNKEL (reference sequence). The V and J ends lost 4 bases and 8 bases respectively, with 17 bases between them. DNA of the CDR3: TGTGCCAGCAGCCCATTGGACAGTAGTAAGGGCTACACCTTC. Its translation is CASSPLDSSKGYTF.

A few counts support this clonotype. V usage is TRBV6-6 and J usage is TRBJ1-2; the D is unclear. The CDR3 spans 15 residues. Germline V lookup: CDR1 MNHNY, CDR2 SVGAGI (reference sequence). The V and J ends lost 0 bases and 6 bases respectively, with 14 bases between them. The CDR3 loop reads CASSYSSGLGNGYTF. The CDR3 nucleotides are TGTGCCAGCAGTTACTCTAGCGGACTGGGCAATGGCTACACCTTC.

The sample holds many counts of this clonotype. The chain combines TRBV6-1 with TRBJ2-7; TRBD2 aligns across 10 bases. The J segment lost 3 bases and the V segment lost 1 base, leaving 6 bases of the junction unmatched. CDR3 length: 16 residues. CDR1 and CDR2 from the germline V gene are MNHNS and SASEGT. CDR3 DNA sequence: TGTGCCAGCAGTGAAGGGACTAGCGGTCGTTTCTACGAGCAGTACTTC. Its translation is CASSEGTSGRFYEQYF.

This clonotype was seen a handful of times. The chain couples TRBV20-1 to TRBJ2-6; D is undetermined. CDR1 is DFQATT and CDR2 is SNEGSKA in the germline V gene (reference sequence). CDR3 length: 12 amino acids. V was shortened by 7 bases and J by 0 bases, with 4 bases between the two germline ends. CDR3 bases: TGCAGTGTGAACTCTGGGGCCAACGTCCTGACTTTC. Residues: CSVNSGANVLTF.

V gene TRBV25-1 combines with J gene TRBJ2-3; weak D call: TRBD2 (5 bases). Germline CDR1 is MGHDK and CDR2 is SYGVNS. The CDR3 sequence is 17 residues long. Trimming pared 3 bases from V and 3 bases from J, leaving 19 bases between. CDR3 loop: CASSDFAPGRATDTQYF. The CDR3 nucleotides read TGTGCCAGCAGTGACTTCGCCCCGGGAAGGGCTACAGATACGCAGTATTTT.

This clonotype came up many times. This chain joins TRBV13 and TRBJ2-1, with 8 bases matching TRBD2. The V and J ends lost 4 bases and 1 base, in that order; junction bases with no gene match: 9. The CDR3 contains 17 residues. Germline-derived CDR1 and CDR2 are PRHDT and FYEKMQ (reference sequence). The CDR3 bases are TGTGCCAGCAGCTCGGGACTCGGGGGGGCGTCCTACAATGAGCAGTTCTTC. Protein: CASSSGLGGASYNEQFF. The entire variable domain, with the rest obtained from reference TRBV13 and TRBJ2-1, is as follows: AAGVIQSPRHLIKEKRETATLKCYPIPRHDTVYWYQQGPGQDPQFLISFYEKMQSDKGSIPDRFSAQQFSDYHSELNMSSLELGDSALYFCASSSGLGGASYNEQFFGPGTRLTVL.

This clonotype was seen repeatedly, ten times or more. The chain carries TRBV30 and TRBJ2-1, with a tentative D call TRBD1 (5 bases). This CDR3 comprises 16 residues. Germline V gives CDR1 GTSNPN, CDR2 SVGIG (reference sequence). With 1 base removed from V and 2 bases from J, the gap between germline ends came to 15 bases. CDR3 residues: CAWSADSLRTYNEQFF. The CDR3 region has the DNA TGTGCCTGGAGTGCAGACAGTCTCAGGACCTACAATGAGCAGTTCTTC.

CDR3 coding DNA: TGTGCCAGCAGTCAAACCCGGGACAGGGCGGCGAACACTGAAGCTTTCTTT. Protein product: CASSQTRDRAANTEAFF. The rearrangement uses TRBV7-9 and TRBJ1-1; 9 nucleotides agree with TRBD1. There are 17 residues in the CDR3. The J segment lost 1 base and the V segment lost 6 bases, leaving 12 bases of the junction unmatched. Germline loops: CDR1 SEHNR, CDR2 FQNEAQ (reference sequence). Combining the CDR3 with reference TRBV7-9 and TRBJ1-1 gives the whole variable domain DTGVSQNPRHKITKRGQNVTFRCDPISEHNRLYWYRQTLGQGPEFLTYFQNEAQLEKSRLLSDRFSAERPKGSFSTLEIQRTEQGDSAMYLCASSQTRDRAANTEAFFGQGTRLTVV.

V is TRBV5-1 and J is TRBJ2-1; maybe TRBD1 (6 bases). Germline CDR1 and CDR2: SGHRS and YFSETQ. The CDR3 consists of 16 residues. Trimming took 0 bases from V and 7 from J, leaving 17 bases between them. Here the CDR3 DNA reads TGCGCCAGCAGCTTGGACTCCCTGGGGGCTGTGAATGAGCAGTTCTTC. It translates to CASSLDSLGAVNEQFF.